This T cell receptor beta chain emerged from a study of human T cells and chemical hapten exposure. As for time point: patch test 1, 2 weeks after DPC sensitization. Described treatment: therapeutic diphenylcyclopropenone sensitization with weekly scalp DPC. Ten or more counts support this clonotype. TCRdb recomputed calls from the RACE reads with MiXCR, one row per CDR3 protein. The table has around 71,000 distinct CDR3 sequences, around 9.8% seen once. This CDR3 is built from 18 residues. Germline CDR1 is MGHRA and CDR2 is YSYEKL. The V end was cut by 0 bases, the J end by 2 bases, with 20 bases between.

The source of this sequence is a woman aged 35 to 49 with alopecia areata. Some clones in this sample may be carry-over from other donors' samples. Sequencing was performed on whole blood, taken in connection with sensitization to the hapten diphenylcyclopropenone (DPC). The chain has TRBV4-1 and TRBJ2-7; D perhaps matches TRBD2 (6 bases). This CDR3 is CASSQDRGFEGFAYEQYF. The CDR3, as DNA: TGCGCCAGCAGCCAAGATCGGGGGTTCGAGGGATTCGCCTACGAGCAGTACTTC.